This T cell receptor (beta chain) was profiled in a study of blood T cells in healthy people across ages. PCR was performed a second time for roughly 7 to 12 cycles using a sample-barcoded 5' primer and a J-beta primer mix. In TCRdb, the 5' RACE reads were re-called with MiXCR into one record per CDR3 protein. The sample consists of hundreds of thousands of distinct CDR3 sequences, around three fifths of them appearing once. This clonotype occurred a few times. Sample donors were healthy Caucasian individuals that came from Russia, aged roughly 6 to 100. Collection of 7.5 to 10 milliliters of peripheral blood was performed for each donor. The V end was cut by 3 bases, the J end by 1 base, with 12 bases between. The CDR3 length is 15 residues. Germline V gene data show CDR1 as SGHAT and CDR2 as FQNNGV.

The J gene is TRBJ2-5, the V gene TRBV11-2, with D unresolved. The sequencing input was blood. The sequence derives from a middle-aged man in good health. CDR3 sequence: CASSFQRAIQETQYF. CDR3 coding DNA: TGTGCCAGCAGCTTCCAAAGGGCCATCCAAGAGACCCAGTACTTC.